This record concerns one T cell receptor beta chain sequence. Antigen specificity is unknown. This sample is part of a study of cytomegalovirus exposure and HLA in healthy donors. The study, taken as a whole, reports: Many donors carried some public TCRs, although rarity characterized most TCR sequences. The study reported that TCR beta sequences accurately predicted HLA-A and HLA-B alleles in most subjects.

Researchers ran the PCR with 60 Vbeta and 13 Jbeta primers. Method: immunoSEQ multiplex PCR; TCRdb's copy keeps in-frame clones and lacks some. The sample has tens of thousands of clones, approximately 69% seen once. This CDR3 is 14 amino acids long. Trimming removed 2 bases from V and 2 bases from J, with 6 bases in between. Germline CDR1 MNHNY, CDR2 SVGAGI (reference sequence). The rearrangement joins TRBV6-6 to TRBJ2-2; no definite D call. This sequence originates from a boy between 10 and 17 years old in good health and CMV-seropositive. Input material: PBMCs. CDR3 DNA sequence: TGTGCCAGCAGTTACGGCCGTAACACCGGGGAGCTGTTTTTT. Amino acids: CASSYGRNTGELFF.